A single sample is the source of the 7 T cell receptor beta chains below, sequenced in a study of shared clonotypes between healthy human individuals. Data came from immunoSEQ multiplex PCR; TCRdb stores just in-frame clones and leaves some out. The sample lists roughly 2,300,000 clones, 85% to 95% occurring once. The sample consisted of naive CD4+ T cells from PBMCs. The subset here: CD45RA+ positively selected. The receptors here all came from a man between 18 and 35 years old in good health. Some clones in this sample may be carry-over from other donors' samples.

V is TRBV5-1 and J is TRBJ2-1, with D hard to call. V lost 3 bases, J lost 9 bases, and 16 bases lay in between. From germline, CDR1 is SGHRS and CDR2 YFSETQ. CDR3 size: 14 residues. The CDR3 nucleotides read TGCGCCAGCAGCTCAACGGAAGTTTTGGGTGAGCAGTTCTTC. This codes for CASSSTEVLGEQFF.

The rearrangement uses TRBV5-1 and TRBJ1-2; 10 bases line up with TRBD1. V lost 1 base, J lost 8 bases, and 5 bases stayed unmatched. The CDR3 covers 14 residues. The V gene's germline CDR1 is SGHRS and CDR2 YFSETQ. CDR3 sequence reads: CASSLWDRGVGYTF. Written as DNA, the CDR3 is TGCGCCAGCAGCTTGTGGGACAGGGGCGTCGGCTACACCTTC.

CDR3 DNA sequence: TGTGCCAGCAGTTTCGGACACGTCAAATCCTACGAGCAGTACTTC. Its protein is CASSFGHVKSYEQYF. The chain employs TRBV28 and TRBJ2-7; D might be TRBD1 (5 bases). Germline CDR1 MDHEN, CDR2 SYDVKM. The CDR3 covers 15 residues. The ends were cut back, 3 bases at V and 1 base at J, with 13 bases in the middle.

The CDR3 DNA reads as TGTGCCTGGGGAGGACTCGTCTCCTACAATGAGCAGTTCTTC. Its protein is CAWGGLVSYNEQFF. The rearrangement joins TRBV30 to TRBJ2-1; D may be TRBD2 (5 bases). V lost 5 bases and J lost 0, with 11 bases in between. CDR1 and CDR2 (germline): GTSNPN, SVGIG (reference sequence). This CDR3 is built from 14 residues.

The J gene is TRBJ2-7, the V gene TRBV7-6; D gene ambiguous. The CDR3 totals 14 residues. Trimming stripped 5 bases from V and 3 bases from J, with 14 bases between. Germline assignment: CDR1 SGHVS and CDR2 FNYEAQ. CDR3 in DNA: TGTGCCAGCAGCCCATCCAATAGAAACTACGAGCAGTACTTC. Residues: CASSPSNRNYEQYF.

V gene TRBV5-1 combines with J gene TRBJ1-1; D gene uncertain. The CDR3 is 15 amino acids. Germline V lookup: CDR1 SGHRS, CDR2 YFSETQ. V was shortened by 2 bases and J by 1 base, with 12 bases between the two germline ends. The chain's CDR3 is CASSFDPKGNTEAFF. CDR3 coding DNA: TGCGCCAGCAGCTTCGACCCGAAGGGGAACACTGAAGCTTTCTTT.

The chain carries TRBV21-1 and TRBJ2-2; TRBD1, as called in the table, went unchecked against the DNA. TRBV21-1 is a pseudogene locus. CDR3 size: 14 residues. This CDR3 is CASSKAQSLGELFF. The CDR3 coding sequence is TGTGCCAGCAGCAAAGCGCAGTCGCTCGGGGAGCTGTTTTTT.